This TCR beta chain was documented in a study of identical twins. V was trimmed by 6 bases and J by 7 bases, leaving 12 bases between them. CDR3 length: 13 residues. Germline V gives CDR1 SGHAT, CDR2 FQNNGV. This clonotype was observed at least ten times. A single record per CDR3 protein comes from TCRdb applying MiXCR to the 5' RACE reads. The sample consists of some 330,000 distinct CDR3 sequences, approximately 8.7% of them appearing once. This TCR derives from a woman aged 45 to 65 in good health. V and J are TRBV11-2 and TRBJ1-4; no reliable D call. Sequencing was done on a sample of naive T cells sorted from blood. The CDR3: CASRAIGVEKLFF. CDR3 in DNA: TGTGCCAGCAGGGCAATTGGGGTTGAAAAACTGTTTTTT.